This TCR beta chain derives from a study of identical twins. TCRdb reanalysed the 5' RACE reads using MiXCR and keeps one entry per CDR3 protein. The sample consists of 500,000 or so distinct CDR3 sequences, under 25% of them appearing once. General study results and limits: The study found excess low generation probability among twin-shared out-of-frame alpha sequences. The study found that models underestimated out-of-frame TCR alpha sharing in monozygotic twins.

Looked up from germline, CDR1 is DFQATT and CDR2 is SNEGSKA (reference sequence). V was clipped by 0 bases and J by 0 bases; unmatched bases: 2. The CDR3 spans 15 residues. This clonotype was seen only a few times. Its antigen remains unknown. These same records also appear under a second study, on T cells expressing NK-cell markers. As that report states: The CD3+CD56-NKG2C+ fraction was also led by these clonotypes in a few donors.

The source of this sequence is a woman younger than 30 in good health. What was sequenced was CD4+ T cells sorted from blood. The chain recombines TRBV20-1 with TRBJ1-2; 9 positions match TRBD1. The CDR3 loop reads CSARDYRGPNYGYTF. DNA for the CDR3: TGCAGTGCTAGAGATTACAGGGGGCCTAACTATGGCTACACCTTC.